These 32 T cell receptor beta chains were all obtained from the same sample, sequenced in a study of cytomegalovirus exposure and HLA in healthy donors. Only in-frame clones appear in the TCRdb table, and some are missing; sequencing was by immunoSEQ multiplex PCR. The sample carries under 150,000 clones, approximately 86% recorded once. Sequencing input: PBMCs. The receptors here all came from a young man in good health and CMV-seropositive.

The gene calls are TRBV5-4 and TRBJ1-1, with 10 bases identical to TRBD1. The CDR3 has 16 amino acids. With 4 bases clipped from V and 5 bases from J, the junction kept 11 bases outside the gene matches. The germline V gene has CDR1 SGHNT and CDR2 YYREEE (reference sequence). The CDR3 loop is CASSMTGTGALTEAFF. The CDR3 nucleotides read TGTGCCAGCAGCATGACCGGGACAGGGGCGTTAACTGAAGCTTTCTTT.

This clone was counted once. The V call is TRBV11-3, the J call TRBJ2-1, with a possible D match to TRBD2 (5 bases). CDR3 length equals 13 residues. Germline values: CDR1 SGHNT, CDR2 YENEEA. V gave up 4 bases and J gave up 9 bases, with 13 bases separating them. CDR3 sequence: CASSSLGGGEQFF. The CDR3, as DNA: TGTGCCAGCAGCTCGTTAGGAGGAGGTGAGCAGTTCTTC.

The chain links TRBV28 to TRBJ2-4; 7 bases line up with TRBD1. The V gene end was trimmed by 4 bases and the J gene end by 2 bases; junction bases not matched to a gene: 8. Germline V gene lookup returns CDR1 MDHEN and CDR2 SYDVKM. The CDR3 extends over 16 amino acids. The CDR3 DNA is TGTGCCAGCAGTTCACCCCAGGGGGTTCCCAAAAACATTCAGTACTTC. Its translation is CASSSPQGVPKNIQYF.

The CDR3 here is CARSLVAPLQGSYEQYF. CDR3 sequence (DNA): TGTGCCAGAAGCTTAGTCGCCCCCTTACAGGGTTCCTACGAGCAGTACTTC. The rearrangement links TRBV7-5 to TRBJ2-7; the table gives TRBD1 as D, unverified against the DNA. TRBV7-5 has pseudogene status. The CDR3 extends over 17 amino acids.

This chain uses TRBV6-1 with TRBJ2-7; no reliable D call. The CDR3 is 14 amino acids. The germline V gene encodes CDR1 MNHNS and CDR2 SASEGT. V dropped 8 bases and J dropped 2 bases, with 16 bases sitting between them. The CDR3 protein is CASSKPSAPYEQYF. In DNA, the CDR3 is TGTGCCAGCTCCAAGCCGTCTGCGCCCTACGAGCAGTACTTC.

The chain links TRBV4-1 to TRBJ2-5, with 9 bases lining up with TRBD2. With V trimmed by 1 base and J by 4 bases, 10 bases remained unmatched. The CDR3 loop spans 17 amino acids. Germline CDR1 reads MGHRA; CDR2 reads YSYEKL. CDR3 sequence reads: CASSQGSSGNLRETQYF. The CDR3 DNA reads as TGCGCCAGCAGCCAAGGGTCTAGCGGGAATCTTCGAGAGACCCAGTACTTC.

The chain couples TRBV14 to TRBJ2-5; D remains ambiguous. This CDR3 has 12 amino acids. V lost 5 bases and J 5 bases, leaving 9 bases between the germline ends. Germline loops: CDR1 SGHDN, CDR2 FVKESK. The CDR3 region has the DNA TGTGCCAGCAGCTTTAACCGGGAGACCCAGTACTTC. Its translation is CASSFNRETQYF.

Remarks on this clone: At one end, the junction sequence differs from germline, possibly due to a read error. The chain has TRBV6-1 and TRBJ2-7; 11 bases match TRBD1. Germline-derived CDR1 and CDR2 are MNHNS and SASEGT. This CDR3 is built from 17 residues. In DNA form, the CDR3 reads TGTGCCAGCAGTGAAGGACCGCAAGGGACAGGGGGGTATTTCAAGCACTTC. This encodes CASSEGPQGTGGYFKHF.

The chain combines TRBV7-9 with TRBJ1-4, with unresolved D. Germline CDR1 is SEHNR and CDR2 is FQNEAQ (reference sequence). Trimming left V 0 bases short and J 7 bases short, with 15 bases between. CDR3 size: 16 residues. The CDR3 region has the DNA TGTGCCAGCAGCTTAGCCAGCCTTCGGGGAGGTGAAAAACTGTTTTTT. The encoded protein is CASSLASLRGGEKLFF. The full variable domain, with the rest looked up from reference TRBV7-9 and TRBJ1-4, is DTGVSQNPRHKITKRGQNVTFRCDPISEHNRLYWYRQTLGQGPEFLTYFQNEAQLEKSRLLSDRFSAERPKGSFSTLEIQRTEQGDSAMYLCASSLASLRGGEKLFFGSGTQLSVL.

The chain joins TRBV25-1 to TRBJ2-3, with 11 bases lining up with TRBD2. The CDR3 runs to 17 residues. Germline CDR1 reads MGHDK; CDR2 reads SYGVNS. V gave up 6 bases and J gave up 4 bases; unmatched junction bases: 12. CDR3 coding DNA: TGTGCCAGCAGCTTCTCCCTACTAGCGGGAGAGTCAGATACGCAGTATTTT. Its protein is CASSFSLLAGESDTQYF.

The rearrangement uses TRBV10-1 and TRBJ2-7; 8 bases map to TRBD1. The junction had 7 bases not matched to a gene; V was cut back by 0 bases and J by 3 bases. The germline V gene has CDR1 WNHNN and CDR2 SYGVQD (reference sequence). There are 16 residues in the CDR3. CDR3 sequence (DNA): TGCGCCAGCAGTGAGTCGGTGGGCAGGGGGCTCTACGAGCAGTACTTC. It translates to CASSESVGRGLYEQYF.

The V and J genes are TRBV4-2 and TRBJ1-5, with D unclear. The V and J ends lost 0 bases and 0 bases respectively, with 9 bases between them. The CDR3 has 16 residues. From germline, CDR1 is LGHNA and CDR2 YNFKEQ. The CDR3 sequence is CASSQDPGFSNQPQHF. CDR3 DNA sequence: TGTGCCAGCAGCCAAGATCCGGGATTTAGCAATCAGCCCCAGCATTTT.

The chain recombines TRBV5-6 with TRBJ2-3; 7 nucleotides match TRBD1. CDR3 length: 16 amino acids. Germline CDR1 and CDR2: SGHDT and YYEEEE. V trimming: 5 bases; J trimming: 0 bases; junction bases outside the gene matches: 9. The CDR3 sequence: CASRGTDKPSTDTQYF. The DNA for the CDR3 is TGTGCCAGCAGAGGGACAGATAAACCGAGCACAGATACGCAGTATTTT. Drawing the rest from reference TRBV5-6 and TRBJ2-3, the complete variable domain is DAGVTQSPTHLIKTRGQQVTLRCSPKSGHDTVSWYQQALGQGPQFIFQYYEEEERQRGNFPDRFSGHQFPNYSSELNVNALLLGDSALYLCASRGTDKPSTDTQYFGPGTRLTVL.

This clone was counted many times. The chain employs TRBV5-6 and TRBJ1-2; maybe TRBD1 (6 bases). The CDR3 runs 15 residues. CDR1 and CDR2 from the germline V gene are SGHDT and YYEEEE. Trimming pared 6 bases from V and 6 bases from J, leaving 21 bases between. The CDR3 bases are TGTGCCAGCACCTGGATTCTGCAGGGGAAGGATGGCTACACCTTC. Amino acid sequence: CASTWILQGKDGYTF.

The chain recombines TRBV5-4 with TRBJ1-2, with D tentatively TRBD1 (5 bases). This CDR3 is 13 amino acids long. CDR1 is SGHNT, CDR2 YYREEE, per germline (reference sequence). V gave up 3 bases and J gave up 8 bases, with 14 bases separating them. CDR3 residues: CASSWKEGPGYTF. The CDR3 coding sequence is TGTGCCAGCAGCTGGAAGGAGGGGCCGGGCTACACCTTC.

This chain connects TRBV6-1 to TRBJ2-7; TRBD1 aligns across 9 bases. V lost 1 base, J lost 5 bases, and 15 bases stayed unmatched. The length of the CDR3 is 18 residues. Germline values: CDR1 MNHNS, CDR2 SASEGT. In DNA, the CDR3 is TGTGCCAGCAGTGAAGGGGGGTTTTCGGGACAGGGACACAACGAGCAGTACTTC. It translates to CASSEGGFSGQGHNEQYF.

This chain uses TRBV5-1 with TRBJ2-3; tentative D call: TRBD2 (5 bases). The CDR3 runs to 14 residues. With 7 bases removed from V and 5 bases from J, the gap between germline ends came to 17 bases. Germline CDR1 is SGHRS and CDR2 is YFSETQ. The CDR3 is CASRLAGAGDTQYF. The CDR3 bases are TGCGCCAGCCGACTGGCAGGCGCGGGAGATACGCAGTATTTT.

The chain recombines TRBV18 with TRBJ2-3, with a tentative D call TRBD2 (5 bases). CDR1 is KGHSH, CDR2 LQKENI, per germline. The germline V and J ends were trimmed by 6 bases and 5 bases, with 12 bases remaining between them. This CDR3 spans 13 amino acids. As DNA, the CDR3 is TGTGCCAGCTCCAGGACTGATAAAGATACGCAGTATTTT. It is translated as CASSRTDKDTQYF.

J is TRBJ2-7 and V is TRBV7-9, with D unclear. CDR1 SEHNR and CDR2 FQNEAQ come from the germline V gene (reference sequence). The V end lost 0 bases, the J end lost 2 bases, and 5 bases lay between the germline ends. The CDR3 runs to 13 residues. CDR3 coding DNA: TGTGCCAGCAGCTTAGCTCATGCCTACGAGCAGTACTTC. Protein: CASSLAHAYEQYF.

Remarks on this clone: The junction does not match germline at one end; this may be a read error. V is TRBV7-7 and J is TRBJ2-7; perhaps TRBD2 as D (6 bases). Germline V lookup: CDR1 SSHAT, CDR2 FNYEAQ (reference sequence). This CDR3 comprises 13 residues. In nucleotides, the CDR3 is TGTGCTAGCAGCTTAGGTTCGGGAGACGAGCAGTACTTC. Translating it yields CASSLGSGDEQYF.

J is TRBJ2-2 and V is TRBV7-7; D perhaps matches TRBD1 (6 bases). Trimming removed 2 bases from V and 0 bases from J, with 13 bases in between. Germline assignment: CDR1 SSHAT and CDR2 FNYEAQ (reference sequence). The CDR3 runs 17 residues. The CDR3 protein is CASSLRLDSANTGELFF. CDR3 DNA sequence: TGTGCCAGCAGCTTAAGGCTGGACAGCGCGAACACCGGGGAGCTGTTTTTT.

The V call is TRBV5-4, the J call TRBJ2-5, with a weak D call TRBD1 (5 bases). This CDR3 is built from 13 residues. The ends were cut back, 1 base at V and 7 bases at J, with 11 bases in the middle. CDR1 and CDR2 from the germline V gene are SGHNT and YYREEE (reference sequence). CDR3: CASSLNRQGTQYF. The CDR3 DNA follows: TGTGCCAGCAGCTTGAACAGGCAGGGGACCCAGTACTTC.

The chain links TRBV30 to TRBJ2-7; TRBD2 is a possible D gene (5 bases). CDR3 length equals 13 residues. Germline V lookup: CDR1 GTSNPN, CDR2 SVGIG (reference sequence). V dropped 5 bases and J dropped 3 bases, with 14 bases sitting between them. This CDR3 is CAWREQHSYEQYF. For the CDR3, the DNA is TGTGCCTGGCGGGAACAACATAGCTACGAGCAGTACTTC.

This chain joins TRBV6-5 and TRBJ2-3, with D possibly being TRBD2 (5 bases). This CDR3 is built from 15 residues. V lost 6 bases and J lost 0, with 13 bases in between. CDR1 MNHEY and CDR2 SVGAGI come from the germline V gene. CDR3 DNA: TGTGCCAGCAGCCTAGCTACCTTTAGCACAGATACGCAGTATTTT. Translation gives CASSLATFSTDTQYF.

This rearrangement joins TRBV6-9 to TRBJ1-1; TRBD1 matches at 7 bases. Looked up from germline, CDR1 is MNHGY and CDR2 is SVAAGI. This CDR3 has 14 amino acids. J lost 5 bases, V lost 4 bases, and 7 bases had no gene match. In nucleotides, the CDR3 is TGTGCCAGCAGTTTGTTGGACAGGCTAACTGAAGCTTTCTTT. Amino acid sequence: CASSLLDRLTEAFF.

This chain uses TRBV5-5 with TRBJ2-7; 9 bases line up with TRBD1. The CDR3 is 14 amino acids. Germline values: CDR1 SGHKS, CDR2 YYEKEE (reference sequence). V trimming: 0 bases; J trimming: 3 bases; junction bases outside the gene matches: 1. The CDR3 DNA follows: TGTGCCAGCAGCTTGGGGGACAGGGTCTACGAGCAGTACTTC. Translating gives CASSLGDRVYEQYF.

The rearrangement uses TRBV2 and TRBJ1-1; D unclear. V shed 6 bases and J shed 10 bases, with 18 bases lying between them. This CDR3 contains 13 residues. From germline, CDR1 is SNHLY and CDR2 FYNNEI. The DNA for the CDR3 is TGTGCCAGCAGGTTAGTCCAAGACATTCCAGCTTTCTTT. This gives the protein CASRLVQDIPAFF.

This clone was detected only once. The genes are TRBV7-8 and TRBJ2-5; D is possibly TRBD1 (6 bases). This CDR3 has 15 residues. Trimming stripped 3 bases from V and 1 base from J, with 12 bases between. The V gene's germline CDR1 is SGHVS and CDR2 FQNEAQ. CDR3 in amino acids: CASSFIRDTQETQYF. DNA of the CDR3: TGTGCCAGCAGCTTCATCCGGGACACCCAAGAGACCCAGTACTTC.

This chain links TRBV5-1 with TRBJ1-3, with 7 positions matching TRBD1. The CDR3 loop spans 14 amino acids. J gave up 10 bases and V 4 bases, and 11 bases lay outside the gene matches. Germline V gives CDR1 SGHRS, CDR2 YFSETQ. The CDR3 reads CASSQGQFEGTIYF. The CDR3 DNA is TGCGCCAGCAGCCAGGGACAGTTCGAAGGAACCATATATTTT.

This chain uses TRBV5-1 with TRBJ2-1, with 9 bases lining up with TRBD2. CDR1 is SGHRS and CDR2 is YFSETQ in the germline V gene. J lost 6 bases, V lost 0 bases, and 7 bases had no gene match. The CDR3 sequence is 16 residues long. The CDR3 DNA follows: TGCGCCAGCAGCTTGGACAGGGCACTAGCGGGCAATGAGCAGTTCTTC. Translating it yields CASSLDRALAGNEQFF.

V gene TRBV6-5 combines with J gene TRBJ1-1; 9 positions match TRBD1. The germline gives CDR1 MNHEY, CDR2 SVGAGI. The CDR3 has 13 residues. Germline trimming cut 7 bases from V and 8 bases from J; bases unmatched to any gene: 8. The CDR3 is CASTPQGAQEAFF. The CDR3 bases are TGTGCCAGCACCCCACAGGGGGCCCAGGAAGCTTTCTTT.

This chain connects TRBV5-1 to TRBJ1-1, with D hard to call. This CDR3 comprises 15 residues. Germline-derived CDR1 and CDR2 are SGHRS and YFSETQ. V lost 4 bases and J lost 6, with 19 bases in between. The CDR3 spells CASSNSGIFTSEAFF. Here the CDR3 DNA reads TGCGCCAGCAGCAACTCCGGGATCTTTACATCTGAAGCTTTCTTT.